The 25 T cell receptor beta chains below all came from one sample that was sequenced in a study of blood T cells in healthy people across ages (dated by TCRdb to 2015 to 2017). The library was obtained by 5' RACE. The instrument was an Illumina HiSeq 2500. A second PCR of about 7 to 12 cycles was run with a J-beta primer mix and a sample-barcoded 5' primer. The public reads were reprocessed in TCRdb via fastp at Q25 and MiXCR, keeping in-frame beta chains. All rows with the same CDR3 protein become a single entry with the most common DNA and genes. The sample data list some 1.1 million distinct CDR3 sequences, and 30% to 40% of these were observed just once. Together, the top ten hold roughly 13% of the sample. The sequenced sample consisted of blood. The receptors derive from a man between 18 and 29 years old in good health.

This chain uses TRBV6-2 or TRBV6-3 with TRBJ2-7; D tentatively fits TRBD1 or TRBD2 (5 bases each). The DNA matches TRBJ2-5 better at its end, which makes the J call doubtful. The CDR3 is made up of 14 amino acids. CDR1 MNHEY and CDR2 SVGEGT come from the germline V gene. As DNA, the CDR3 is TGTGCCAGCAGTTATCGGACGGGGCTAAAGACCCAGTACTTC. This encodes CASSYRTGLKTQYF.

V is TRBV7-9 and J is TRBJ1-1; D ambiguous. V lost 5 bases and J lost 2, with 9 bases in between. CDR3 length: 13 residues. Looked up from germline, CDR1 is SEHNR and CDR2 is FQNEAQ (reference sequence). The CDR3 bases are TGTGCCAGCAGCCCGCATTACAACACTGAAGCTTTCTTT. It translates to CASSPHYNTEAFF. The full variable domain, completed using reference TRBV7-9 and TRBJ1-1, is DTGVSQNPRHKITKRGQNVTFRCDPISEHNRLYWYRQTLGQGPEFLTYFQNEAQLEKSRLLSDRFSAERPKGSFSTLEIQRTEQGDSAMYLCASSPHYNTEAFFGQGTRLTVV.

This clonotype has a handful of counts. The V gene is TRBV4-1, the J gene TRBJ1-5, with TRBD1 as a possible D gene (6 bases). The germline V gene has CDR1 MGHRA and CDR2 YSYEKL. The CDR3 length is 14 residues. V dropped 1 base and J dropped 9 bases, with 13 bases sitting between them. For the CDR3, the DNA is TGCGCCAGCAGCCAAGTAAACAGGGATACGCCCCAGCATTTT. Translated: CASSQVNRDTPQHF.

This clonotype was found a few times. The chain is built from TRBV15 and TRBJ1-5; possible D gene TRBD1, 5 bases. The germline gives CDR1 LNHNV, CDR2 YYDKDF (reference sequence). V was clipped by 3 bases and J by 3 bases, with 9 bases between them. There are 14 residues in the CDR3. CDR3 DNA sequence: TGTGCCACCAGCAGTCGGGGGTACAATCAGCCCCAGCATTTT. This translates into CATSSRGYNQPQHF.

The V gene is TRBV19, the J gene TRBJ1-2; the D gene is possibly TRBD1 (5 bases). CDR3 size: 13 residues. CDR1 and CDR2 from the germline V gene are LNHDA and SQIVND (reference sequence). The V end lost 5 bases, the J end lost 4 bases, and 11 bases lay between the germline ends. The CDR3 region is CASSFPGPYGYTF. CDR3 nucleotide sequence: TGTGCCAGTAGTTTCCCAGGGCCCTATGGCTACACCTTC.

The chain has TRBV25-1 and TRBJ1-1; no firm D call. This CDR3 spans 12 amino acids. Trimming shortened V by 8 bases and J by 3 bases, and 10 bases separated the two germline ends. CDR1 is MGHDK, CDR2 SYGVNS, per germline. The CDR3, as DNA: TGTGCCAGCGGGGTTAGAGACACTGAAGCTTTCTTT. Amino acids: CASGVRDTEAFF. The full variable domain, with the rest looked up from reference TRBV25-1 and TRBJ1-1, is EADIYQTPRYLVIGTGKKITLECSQTMGHDKMYWYQQDPGMELHLIHYSYGVNSTEKGDLSSESTVSRIRTEHFPLTLESARPSHTSQYLCASGVRDTEAFFGQGTRLTVV.

The rearrangement uses TRBV4-2 and TRBJ1-5; possibly TRBD1 for D (5 bases). This CDR3 spans 18 amino acids. Trimming cost V 0 bases and J 0 bases, with 15 bases left between them. In germline, CDR1 is LGHNA, CDR2 YNFKEQ. In DNA, the CDR3 is TGTGCCAGCAGCCAAGATCCTGCGGGGGGTAATAGCAATCAGCCCCAGCATTTT. Protein product: CASSQDPAGGNSNQPQHF.

A note on this clonotype: A far larger clone lies a single base away; this is likely a read error. The chain couples TRBV13 to TRBJ2-5, with D unclear. Germline-derived CDR1 and CDR2 are PRHDT and FYEKMQ (reference sequence). The CDR3 covers 11 residues. The CDR3 spells CASSAQETRYF. For the CDR3, the DNA is TGTGCCAGCAGCGCCCAAGAGACCCGGTACTTC.

V is TRBV4-1 and J is TRBJ1-1; D call uncertain. CDR3 length: 14 residues. CDR1 is MGHRA, CDR2 YSYEKL, per germline. V lost 4 bases and J 2 bases, leaving 11 bases between the germline ends. The CDR3 reads CASSRDAGNTEAFF. CDR3 bases: TGCGCCAGCAGCCGCGACGCCGGCAACACTGAAGCTTTCTTT.

The chain joins TRBV29-1 to TRBJ2-1; the D call may be TRBD1 or TRBD2 (5 bases each). The germline gives CDR1 SQVTM, CDR2 ANQGSEA. The CDR3 runs to 12 residues. V dropped 6 bases and J dropped 6 bases, with 12 bases sitting between them. The CDR3 is CSVGVRPNEQFF. CDR3 sequence (DNA): TGCAGCGTGGGGGTTAGGCCCAATGAGCAGTTCTTC.

This rearrangement joins TRBV12-3 or TRBV12-4 to TRBJ2-5, with 7 bases identical to TRBD2. The CDR3 sequence is 15 residues long. V was clipped by 2 bases and J by 3 bases; unmatched bases: 6. The CDR3 loop is CASSLIPSGKETQYF. Written as DNA, the CDR3 is TGTGCCAGCAGTTTAATCCCCAGCGGGAAAGAGACCCAGTACTTC.

This clonotype was found a few times. The gene calls are TRBV20-1 and TRBJ2-1; D might be TRBD1 (5 bases). The CDR3 runs 12 residues. V lost 4 bases and J lost 8, with 12 bases in between. CDR1 is DFQATT and CDR2 is SNEGSKA in the germline V gene (reference sequence). The CDR3 region has the DNA TGCAGTGCTACCCAGGTCAGGGATGAGCAGTTCTTC. It encodes CSATQVRDEQFF.

This clonotype has more than one count but fewer than ten. The chain recombines TRBV20-1 with TRBJ1-2, with 10 bases aligning to TRBD1. Germline lookup yields CDR1 DFQATT and CDR2 SNEGSKA (reference sequence). The ends lost 1 base at V and 2 bases at J; junction bases unmatched: 10. CDR3 length equals 17 residues. The CDR3 loop is CSARAPGTGDPNYGYTF. CDR3 DNA: TGCAGTGCTAGAGCGCCCGGGACAGGGGACCCCAACTATGGCTACACCTTC.

This chain joins TRBV12-3 or TRBV12-4 and TRBJ1-2; a weak D match, TRBD1 (6 bases). Between the trimmed V and J ends, which lost 5 bases and 3 bases, there was a span of 13 bases. This CDR3 is 14 amino acids long. The CDR3: CASSSPRTDYGYTF. CDR3 coding DNA: TGTGCCAGCAGTAGTCCGAGGACAGACTATGGCTACACCTTC.

CDR3: CASTPNSYEQYF. The CDR3 DNA is TGTGCCAGCACCCCAAACTCCTACGAGCAGTACTTC. The rearrangement joins TRBV7-2 to TRBJ2-7; no definite D call. The CDR3 length is 12 residues. Looked up from germline, CDR1 is SGHTA and CDR2 is FQGNSA. V was shortened by 7 bases and J by 0 bases, with 7 bases between the two germline ends.

This clonotype has only a few counts. The genes are TRBV19 and TRBJ2-4; D unresolved. This CDR3 contains 15 residues. The V gene lost 3 bases and the J gene lost 2 bases, with 11 bases spanning the gap. CDR1 LNHDA and CDR2 SQIVND come from the germline V gene (reference sequence). CDR3 in amino acids: CASSMTPGSKNIQYF. CDR3 nucleotide sequence: TGTGCCAGTAGTATGACGCCAGGATCCAAAAACATTCAGTACTTC.

This rearrangement joins TRBV12-3 or TRBV12-4 to TRBJ1-5, with 7 bases aligning to TRBD1. CDR3 length: 16 amino acids. The ends lost 2 bases at V and 2 bases at J; junction bases unmatched: 6. In nucleotides, the CDR3 is TGTGCCAGCAGTTTAAGCCAGGGGGGCGGCAATCAGCCCCAGCATTTT. Translating gives CASSLSQGGGNQPQHF.

This clonotype turned up a few times. The genes are TRBV6-5 and TRBJ1-2; D is ambiguous. Deletions cut 7 bases from V and 8 bases from J, with 17 bases between. Germline CDR1 and CDR2: MNHEY and SVGAGI. The CDR3 sequence is 13 residues long. The CDR3 reads CASIDLDGSGYTF. The CDR3 DNA sequence: TGTGCCAGCATTGACTTGGACGGCAGCGGCTACACCTTC.

This clonotype appeared a few times. The CDR3 DNA sequence: TGTGCCAGCAGTGAAACGCCCATCGTGATGGGAGCTTTCTTT. It yields the protein CASSETPIVMGAFF. The chain couples TRBV6-1 to TRBJ1-1; no clear D. V dropped 2 bases and J dropped 10 bases, with 17 bases sitting between them. Per the germline V gene, CDR1 is MNHNS and CDR2 is SASEGT. This CDR3 comprises 14 residues.

This chain links TRBV20-1 with TRBJ1-1; 11 bases are a match to TRBD1. The CDR3 is 14 amino acids. Trimming cost V 6 bases and J 1 base; bases outside gene matches: 4. Germline V gives CDR1 DFQATT, CDR2 SNEGSKA (reference sequence). The CDR3: CSATGTGGNTEAFF. CDR3 nucleotides: TGCAGTGCAACCGGGACAGGGGGGAACACTGAAGCTTTCTTT.

The V gene is TRBV20-1, the J gene TRBJ1-5; D is unresolved. The CDR3 has 12 amino acids. The ends were cut back, 5 bases at V and 5 bases at J, with 10 bases in the middle. The V gene's germline CDR1 is DFQATT and CDR2 SNEGSKA (reference sequence). The CDR3: CSAVRLDQPQHF. CDR3 in DNA: TGCAGTGCTGTCCGTCTCGATCAGCCCCAGCATTTT.

The chain is built from TRBV7-2 and TRBJ1-3; 9 bases map to TRBD1. Germline V lookup: CDR1 SGHTA, CDR2 FQGNSA. The V gene end was trimmed by 4 bases and the J gene end by 4 bases; junction bases not matched to a gene: 5. The CDR3 spans 15 residues. The CDR3 sequence is CASSSTGGYGNTIYF. The CDR3 DNA reads TGTGCCAGCAGCTCGACAGGGGGATACGGAAACACCATATATTTT.

The J gene is TRBJ1-4, the V gene TRBV6-1; perhaps TRBD1 as D (5 bases). Trimming cost V 2 bases and J 5 bases, with 18 bases left between them. The CDR3 sequence is 17 residues long. The germline V gene encodes CDR1 MNHNS and CDR2 SASEGT. Here the CDR3 DNA reads TGTGCCAGCAGTGAATGGGGGGGGTCTGGAGGAAATGAAAAACTGTTTTTT. Amino acids: CASSEWGGSGGNEKLFF.

The table lists this clonotype with a few counts. The CDR3 DNA reads as TGTGCCAGCAGTCCCGGACAGGGGGCAGGGACTGAAGCTTTCTTT. This translates into CASSPGQGAGTEAFF. The chain recombines TRBV12-3 or TRBV12-4 with TRBJ1-1, with 11 bases aligning to TRBD1. J was trimmed by 5 bases and V by 5 bases; bases with no gene match: 7. This CDR3 is 15 amino acids long.

This clonotype was counted a few times. The chain joins TRBV10-3 to TRBJ1-6; 9 nucleotides agree with TRBD1. Germline V gene lookup returns CDR1 ENHRY and CDR2 SYGVKD. The J segment lost 5 bases and the V segment lost 6 bases, leaving 11 bases of the junction unmatched. The CDR3 runs 17 residues. This CDR3 is CAISGTGTDPNNSPLHF. The CDR3, as DNA: TGTGCCATCAGCGGGACAGGGACGGATCCAAATAATTCACCCCTCCACTTT.